These 25 T cell receptor beta chains were all obtained from the same sample, sequenced in a study of tumor-infiltrating lymphocytes in primary liver carcinoma. Constant-region priming of roughly 500 ng total RNA yielded TCR beta cDNA. ARM-PCR, slightly modified, supplied the TCR beta libraries through three nested multiplex PCR rounds. TRBV1-TRBV30 forward primers paired with a C-beta reverse primer were used in the first two PCR rounds, which ran about 11 cycles each. MiXCR, run by TCRdb on the multiplex PCR reads, gives a single entry per CDR3 protein. This sample has approximately 76,000 distinct CDR3 sequences; 70% to 75% occur once, and the top ten carry roughly 13%. The roughly 20-34 mg bulk tissue piece was not sorted before simultaneous RNA and DNA extraction. Sequences were obtained from liver tumor tissue from sampling region 4. The subset here: tumor region T4, right-lateral pole. The receptors come from a woman aged 55-75 years with primary liver carcinoma and hepatitis B virus infection.

The chain carries TRBV12-3 or TRBV12-4 and TRBJ2-1; a possible D gene is TRBD1 (5 bases). Trimming removed 6 bases at V and 9 bases at J, with 12 bases between. The CDR3 is made up of 12 amino acids. The CDR3 spells CASRHGATEQFF. The CDR3 region has the DNA TGTGCCAGCAGACATGGGGCGACTGAGCAGTTCTTC.

This clonotype was observed once. With a much larger clone just one base away, this may be a read error. This rearrangement joins TRBV7-9 to TRBJ2-2, with 10 bases matching TRBD2. V was clipped by 5 bases and J by 5 bases; unmatched bases: 5. CDR3 length: 15 amino acids. Germline V lookup: CDR1 SEHNR, CDR2 FQNEAQ (reference sequence). For the CDR3, the DNA is TGTGCCAGCAGCCTCCTAGCGGGAGCGACCGGGGAGCTGTTTTTT. Amino acids: CASSLLAGATGELFF.

This clonotype was observed at least ten times. The chain is built from TRBV30 and TRBJ1-2; D might be TRBD1 (6 bases). Germline lookup yields CDR1 GTSNPN and CDR2 SVGIG (reference sequence). V lost 8 bases to trimming and J lost 2 bases, with 18 bases between them. The CDR3 spans 14 residues. DNA for the CDR3: TGTGCCCTCGCCAGGGAGGACAGAAACTATGGCTACACCTTC. It is translated as CALAREDRNYGYTF.

Points on this clonotype: A much more abundant neighbour one base away suggests this may be a read error. The chain couples TRBV12-3 or TRBV12-4 to TRBJ2-2; weak D call: TRBD2 (8 bases). This CDR3 region has 14 residues. The CDR3: CVSTIAGQTGELFF. CDR3 DNA: TGTGTCAGCACGATAGCGGGACAGACCGGGGAGCTGTTTTTT.

As for this clonotype: A junction end diverges from the germline sequence, so it may reflect a read error. The chain recombines TRBV12-3 or TRBV12-4 with TRBJ2-7; unclear D gene. This CDR3 has 13 amino acids. CDR3 protein: CASSLDTSYVQYF. In nucleotides, the CDR3 is TGTGCCAGCAGCTTAGACACCTCCTACGTGCAGTACTTC.

As to this clonotype: This may be a read error, as it is one base from a much larger clone. The chain recombines TRBV28 with TRBJ2-3; D unclear. From germline, CDR1 is MDHEN and CDR2 SYDVKM. Trimming removed 2 bases at V and 4 bases at J, with 10 bases between. This CDR3 has 14 residues. The CDR3 is CASSLPNEADTQYF. DNA of the CDR3: TGTGCCAGCAGTTTACCAAACGAGGCAGATACGCAGTATTTT.

Concerning this clonotype: A read error may produce the germline difference seen at one junction end. The V and J genes are TRBV28 and TRBJ1-5, with D possibly TRBD1 on 6 matching bases. CDR3 length: 16 amino acids. Germline V gene data show CDR1 as MDHEN and CDR2 as SYDVKM. The CDR3 DNA follows: TGTGTCAGCAGCCCCGCCGGGACATTCAGCAATCAGCCCCAGCATTTT. Its translation: CVSSPAGTFSNQPQHF.

Comment on this clonotype: The conserved closing phenylalanine or tryptophan is absent in this CDR3, likely reflecting a read error. The V gene is TRBV11-3, the J gene TRBJ2-3; 9 bases match TRBD2. V shed 8 bases and J 4 bases; nucleotides not matched to a gene: 10. This CDR3 has 15 amino acids. Germline V gives CDR1 SGHNT, CDR2 YENEEA. This CDR3 reads CASYLEAGGPDTQYY. The CDR3 DNA reads TGTGCCAGCTACTTAGAAGCGGGAGGACCAGATACGCAGTATTAT.

Worth noting for this clonotype: No conserved phenylalanine or tryptophan is present at the end of the CDR3, so a read error is the likely explanation. The V call is TRBV6-1, the J call TRBJ1-1, with D maybe TRBD1 (5 bases). Germline V gene lookup returns CDR1 MNHNS and CDR2 SASEGT. The CDR3 contains 13 residues. CDR3 in amino acids: CVSGTRENTEAFS. The CDR3 DNA reads TGTGTCAGCGGTACCAGGGAGAACACTGAAGCTTTCTCT.

By share of the sample, this clonotype is medium-sized (0.01 to 0.1%). V usage is TRBV12-3 or TRBV12-4 and J usage is TRBJ2-2, with D perhaps TRBD1 (5 bases). V gave up 6 bases and J gave up 4 bases, with 9 bases separating them. CDR3 length: 13 amino acids. Written as DNA, the CDR3 is TGTGCCAGCAGCCGACAGATCACCGGGGAGCTGTTTTTT. Translating gives CASSRQITGELFF.

About this clonotype itself: Mismatch with germline at one junction end may stem from a read error. J is TRBJ1-4 and V is TRBV5-1; no clear D gene. The CDR3 consists of 16 residues. The germline V gene encodes CDR1 SGHRS and CDR2 YFSETQ. As DNA, the CDR3 is TGCACCAGCAGCTCGGGCCCGATCGGAACTAATGAAAAGCTGTTTTTT. Encoded protein: CTSSSGPIGTNEKLFF. The full variable domain, rest sourced from reference TRBV5-1 and TRBJ1-4, is KAGVTQTPRYLIKTRGQQVTLSCSPISGHRSVSWYQQTPGQGLQFLFEYFSETQRNKGNFPGRFSGRQFSNSRSEMNVSTLELGDSALYLCTSSSGPIGTNEKLFFGSGTQLSVL.

Concerning this clonotype itself: Because it lacks the conserved phenylalanine or tryptophan at the end, this CDR3 is likely a read error. The genes are TRBV6-2 or TRBV6-3 and TRBJ2-3, with a weak D call TRBD2 (5 bases). CDR1 is MNHEY, CDR2 SVGEGT, per germline. CDR3 length: 13 residues. The CDR3 bases are TGTGTCAGCAGTTACTCTAGCACAGATATGCAGTATTAT. Protein product: CVSSYSSTDMQYY.

V is TRBV11-2 and J is TRBJ2-7; 8 bases match TRBD2. From germline, CDR1 is SGHAT and CDR2 FQNNGV. J gave up 9 bases and V 9 bases, and 19 bases lay outside the gene matches. The CDR3 is 15 amino acids. The CDR3 reads CASSLERGGLGMQYF. The CDR3 nucleotides read TGTGCCAGTAGTTTAGAGAGGGGGGGACTAGGGATGCAGTACTTC.

In the case of this clonotype: Here the CDR3 omits its conserved ending phenylalanine or tryptophan, so a read error is the likely source. The chain is built from TRBV6-6 and TRBJ2-3; 7 nucleotides line up with TRBD2. From germline, CDR1 is MNHNY and CDR2 SVGAGI (reference sequence). The length of the CDR3 is 18 residues. CDR3 residues: CASSYSRGSSRGTDTQYL. The CDR3 DNA reads TGTGCAAGCAGTTACTCGCGCGGGAGCTCCAGAGGCACAGATACGCAGTATCTT.

In regard to this clonotype: A read error may account for a junction end that differs from germline. This chain connects TRBV19 to TRBJ1-2; the D is unclear. Germline V gene sequence: CDR1 LNHDA, CDR2 SQIVND (reference sequence). The CDR3 has 13 residues. CDR3 sequence reads: CVSSIGRDYGYTF. The DNA for the CDR3 is TGTGTCAGTAGTATTGGTCGGGACTATGGCTACACCTTC. Based on the CDR3 plus reference TRBV19 and TRBJ1-2, the full variable domain is DGGITQSPKYLFRKEGQNVTLSCEQNLNHDAMYWYRQDPGQGLRLIYYSQIVNDFQKGDIAEGYSVSREKKESFPLTVTSAQKNPTAFYLCVSSIGRDYGYTFGSGTRLTVV.

The chain employs TRBV6-5 and TRBJ2-7; D is uncertain. Trimming pared 11 bases from V and 3 bases from J, leaving 20 bases between. In germline, CDR1 is MNHEY, CDR2 SVGAGI. This CDR3 has 14 amino acids. CDR3 coding DNA: TGTGCCGGCAATTACACCAGCGAGCTCTACGAGCAGTACTTC. It codes for CAGNYTSELYEQYF.

Comments on this clonotype: An end of the junction does not agree with germline; a read error may underlie this. The gene calls are TRBV6-2 or TRBV6-3 and TRBJ2-2, with TRBD1 as a possible D gene (6 bases). The CDR3 has 18 residues. Germline CDR1 MNHEY, CDR2 SVGEGT. CDR3 nucleotide sequence: TGTGTCAGCAGTTACTTGAGTTTTCGGACAGATAACACCGGGGAGCTGTTTTTT. This codes for CVSSYLSFRTDNTGELFF.

Points on this clonotype: Mismatch with germline at one junction end may stem from a read error. The rearrangement joins TRBV29-1 to TRBJ2-3; D remains ambiguous. The CDR3 extends over 15 amino acids. CDR1 and CDR2 (germline): SQVTM, ANQGSEA. The CDR3 is CSVENRVQGTDTQYF. CDR3 DNA sequence: TGCAGTGTTGAAAATAGGGTTCAAGGAACAGATACGCAGTATTTT.

This clonotype was seen only a few times. Compared with germline, one end of the junction differs, possibly owing to a read error. J is TRBJ2-6 and V is TRBV28, with 7 bases matching TRBD1. Germline V gives CDR1 MDHEN, CDR2 SYDVKM. This CDR3 is built from 18 residues. The CDR3 DNA reads as TGTGCCGGCAGTTTACGACAGGGCTTAAGCTCTGGGGCCAACGTCCTGACTTTC. This codes for CAGSLRQGLSSGANVLTF.

The rearrangement links TRBV11-3 to TRBJ2-3; maybe TRBD2 (5 bases). There are 15 residues in the CDR3. V was shortened by 3 bases and J by 5 bases, with 15 bases between the two germline ends. CDR1 is SGHNT and CDR2 is YENEEA in the germline V gene. The CDR3 nucleotides read TGTGCCAGCAGCTTCGGGATAGAGTTCATAGATACGCAGTATTTT. Protein product: CASSFGIEFIDTQYF.

The V call is TRBV6-1, the J call TRBJ2-5; 10 bases map to TRBD1. J gave up 2 bases and V 1 base, and 19 bases lay outside the gene matches. The CDR3 totals 21 residues. CDR1 and CDR2 (germline): MNHNS, SASEGT. In nucleotides, the CDR3 is TGTGCCAGCAGTGAAGGGGTCTTGGGACAGGGGCCCTTCTTAAAGCAAGAGACCCAGTACTTC. Protein: CASSEGVLGQGPFLKQETQYF.

Of note for this clonotype: The CDR3 does not end in the conserved phenylalanine or tryptophan, so this is likely a read error. The V and J genes are TRBV4-2 and TRBJ2-3; D gene ambiguous. The CDR3 is 14 amino acids. Germline CDR1 reads LGHNA; CDR2 reads YNFKEQ. The chain's CDR3 is CASSPIMGTDTQYS. Here the CDR3 DNA reads TGTGCCAGCAGCCCCATCATGGGCACAGACACGCAGTATTCT.

Comments on this clonotype: This likely comes from a read error, as the CDR3 has no conserved phenylalanine or tryptophan at its end. The CDR3 nucleotides read TGTGCCAACCAGTCGGCGGGTAGCTCCTACGAGCAGTACTCC. Protein sequence: CANQSAGSSYEQYS. V usage is TRBV11-1 and J usage is TRBJ2-7; possible D gene TRBD2, 5 bases. The length of the CDR3 is 14 residues. Germline CDR1 and CDR2: SGHAT and FQDESV (reference sequence). V gave up 10 bases and J gave up 0 bases, with 16 bases separating them.

This clonotype was seen at least ten times. The rearrangement links TRBV28 to TRBJ1-1, with D perhaps TRBD1 (6 bases). CDR3 length: 14 amino acids. Trimming removed 4 bases at V and 6 bases at J, with 15 bases between. The germline gives CDR1 MDHEN, CDR2 SYDVKM. This CDR3 is CASSSHREPAEAFF. CDR3 in DNA: TGTGCCAGCAGTTCTCACAGGGAGCCGGCTGAAGCTTTCTTT.

Notes on this clonotype: One end of the junction does not line up with germline, which may come from a read error. The J gene is TRBJ1-3, the V gene TRBV5-4; D not certain. Germline lookup yields CDR1 SGHNT and CDR2 YYREEE (reference sequence). The CDR3 is made up of 15 amino acids. The CDR3 DNA reads as TGTGCCAGCACCTTGCAGTGGGGCTCTGGAAACACCATATATTTT. Amino acids: CASTLQWGSGNTIYF.